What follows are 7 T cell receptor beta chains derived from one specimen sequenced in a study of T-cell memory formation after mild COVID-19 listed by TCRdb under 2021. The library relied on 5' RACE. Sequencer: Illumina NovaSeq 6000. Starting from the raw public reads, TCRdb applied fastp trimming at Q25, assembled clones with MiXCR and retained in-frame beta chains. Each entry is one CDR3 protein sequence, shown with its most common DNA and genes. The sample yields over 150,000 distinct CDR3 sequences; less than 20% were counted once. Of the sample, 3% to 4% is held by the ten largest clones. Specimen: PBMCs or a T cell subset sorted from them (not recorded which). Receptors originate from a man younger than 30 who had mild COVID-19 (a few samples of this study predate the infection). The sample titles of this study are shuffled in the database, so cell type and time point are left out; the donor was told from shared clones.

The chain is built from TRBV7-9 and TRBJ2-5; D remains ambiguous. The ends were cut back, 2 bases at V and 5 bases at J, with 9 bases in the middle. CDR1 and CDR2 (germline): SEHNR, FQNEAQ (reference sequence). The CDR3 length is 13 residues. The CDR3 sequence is CASSLRGPETQYF. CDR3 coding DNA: TGTGCCAGCAGCTTACGAGGCCCGGAGACCCAGTACTTC.

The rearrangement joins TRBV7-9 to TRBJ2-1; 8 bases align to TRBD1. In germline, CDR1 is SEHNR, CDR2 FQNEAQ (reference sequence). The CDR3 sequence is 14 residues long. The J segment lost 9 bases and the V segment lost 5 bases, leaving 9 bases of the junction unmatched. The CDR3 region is CASSRAQGAGEQFF. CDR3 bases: TGTGCCAGCAGCCGTGCCCAGGGGGCGGGTGAGCAGTTCTTC.

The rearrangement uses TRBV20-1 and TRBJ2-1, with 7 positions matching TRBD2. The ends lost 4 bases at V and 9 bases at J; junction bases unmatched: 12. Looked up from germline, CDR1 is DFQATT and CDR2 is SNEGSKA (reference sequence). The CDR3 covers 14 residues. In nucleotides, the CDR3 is TGCAGTGCTACGGGAGGCTTTCCGGGCAGTGAGCAGTTCTTC. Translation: CSATGGFPGSEQFF.

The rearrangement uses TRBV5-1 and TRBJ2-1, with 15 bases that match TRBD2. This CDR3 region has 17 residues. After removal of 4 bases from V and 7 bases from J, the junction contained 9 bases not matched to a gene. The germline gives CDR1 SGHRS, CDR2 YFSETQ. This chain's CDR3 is CASSLGTSGGLKNEQFF. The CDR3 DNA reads TGCGCCAGCAGCCTCGGGACTAGCGGGGGGCTAAAGAATGAGCAGTTCTTC.

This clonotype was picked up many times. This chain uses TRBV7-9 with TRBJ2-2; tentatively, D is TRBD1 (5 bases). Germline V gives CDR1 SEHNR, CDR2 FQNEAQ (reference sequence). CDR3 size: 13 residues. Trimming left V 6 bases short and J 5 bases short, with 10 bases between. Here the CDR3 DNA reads TGTGCCAGCAGGACAGCGAGGACCGGGGAGCTGTTTTTT. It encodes CASRTARTGELFF.

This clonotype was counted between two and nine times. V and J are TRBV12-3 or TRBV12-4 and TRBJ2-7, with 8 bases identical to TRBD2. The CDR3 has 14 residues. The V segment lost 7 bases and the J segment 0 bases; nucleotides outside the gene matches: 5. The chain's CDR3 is CASTGTRSSYEQYF. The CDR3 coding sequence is TGTGCCAGCACCGGGACTAGGTCCTCCTACGAGCAGTACTTC.

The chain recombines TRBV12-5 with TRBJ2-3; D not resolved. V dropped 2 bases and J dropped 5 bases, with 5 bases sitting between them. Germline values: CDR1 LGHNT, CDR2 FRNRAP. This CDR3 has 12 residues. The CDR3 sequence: CASGLSVDTQYF. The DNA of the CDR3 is TGTGCTAGTGGTTTGTCGGTAGATACGCAGTATTTT.